The rows below give T cell receptor beta chains drawn from one sample of a study of graft-versus-host responses after intestinal transplantation. Assay: immunoSEQ multiplex PCR; the TCRdb copy retains only in-frame clones and omits some. This repertoire shows roughly 20,000 clones, about 89% found once; its top ten account for just under 9.5%. This sample comprised PBMCs, obtained approximately 240 days after intestinal transplant. All receptors come from a human patient who received an intestinal transplant, so some T cells may come from the graft donor. The CDR3 runs from the conserved cysteine through the conserved F or W. Each record gives: V gene, clone size, J gene, D gene, CDR3 protein, CDR3 DNA. D genes are given only for firm matches. The size entry is marked missing in some rows and otherwise reads once, few, many or a size class.

V: TRBV2; size: .; J: TRBJ2-1; D: .; CDR3: CASSEIGYGQVYNEQFF; DNA: TGTGCCAGCAGTGAAATCGGGTATGGCCAAGTTTACAATGAGCAGTTCTTC
V: TRBV30; size: .; J: TRBJ1-1; D: .; CDR3: CAWSVRGTEAFF; DNA: TGTGCCTGGAGTGTACGGGGAACTGAAGCTTTCTTT
V: TRBV6-1; size: .; J: TRBJ1-2; D: .; CDR3: CASFLEPLYGYTF; DNA: TGTGCCAGCTTTCTGGAGCCGCTCTATGGCTACACCTTC
V: TRBV25-1; size: few; J: TRBJ2-7; D: TRBD1; CDR3: CATGRGQGYEQYF; DNA: TGTGCCACCGGTAGGGGACAGGGTTACGAGCAGTACTTC
V: TRBV2; size: .; J: TRBJ1-3; D: TRBD1; CDR3: CASSRTGRIGNTIYF; DNA: TGTGCCAGCAGTCGGACAGGGCGAATTGGAAACACCATATATTTT
V: TRBV6-5; size: .; J: TRBJ2-1; D: TRBD2; CDR3: CASSYSGAYNEQFF; DNA: TGTGCCAGCAGTTATAGCGGGGCTTACAATGAGCAGTTCTTC
V: TRBV19; size: once; J: TRBJ1-4; D: .; CDR3: CASSIRGEKLFF; DNA: TGTGCCAGTAGTATTAGGGGCGAAAAACTGTTTTTT
V: TRBV19; size: .; J: TRBJ2-1; D: .; CDR3: CASRKTVALNEQFF; DNA: TGTGCCAGTAGGAAGACAGTTGCGCTCAATGAGCAGTTCTTC
V: TRBV5-1; size: .; J: TRBJ1-1; D: .; CDR3: CASKGGENTEAFF; DNA: TGCGCCAGCAAAGGGGGGGAGAACACTGAAGCTTTCTTT
V: TRBV7-9; size: few; J: TRBJ2-4; D: .; CDR3: CASSSANEFSKNIQYF; DNA: TGTGCCAGCAGCTCAGCTAATGAGTTCTCCAAAAACATTCAGTACTTC
V: TRBV11-3; size: .; J: TRBJ2-1; D: .; CDR3: CASSLGNEQFF; DNA: TGTGCCAGCAGCTTAGGCAATGAGCAGTTCTTC
V: TRBV5-1; size: .; J: TRBJ1-1; D: .; CDR3: CASSLDRDTEAFF; DNA: TGCGCCAGCAGCTTGGACAGGGACACTGAAGCTTTCTTT
V: TRBV18; size: .; J: TRBJ1-2; D: .; CDR3: CASRTDNALNYGYTF; DNA: TGTGCCAGCCGGACAGACAACGCGCTTAACTATGGCTACACCTTC
V: TRBV5-6; size: .; J: TRBJ2-2; D: TRBD2; CDR3: CASSLNSGGPSAWELFF; DNA: TGTGCCAGCAGCTTAAATAGCGGGGGACCCTCGGCCTGGGAGCTGTTTTTT
V: TRBV9; size: .; J: TRBJ1-5; D: .; CDR3: CASSVAGYVNQPQHF; DNA: TGTGCCAGCAGCGTAGCAGGGTACGTCAATCAGCCCCAGCATTTT
V: TRBV29-1; size: .; J: TRBJ2-7; D: .; CDR3: CSVVGVTYEQYF; DNA: TGCAGCGTTGTTGGGGTTACCTACGAGCAGTACTTC
V: TRBV6-1; size: .; J: TRBJ1-4; D: .; CDR3: CASSEGKGAHPDEKLFF; DNA: TGTGCCAGCAGTGAGGGTAAGGGAGCCCATCCCGATGAAAAACTGTTTTTT
V: TRBV15; size: .; J: TRBJ1-3; D: .; CDR3: CATSSRSSGNTIYF; DNA: TGTGCCACCAGCAGCCGGAGCTCTGGAAACACCATATATTTT
V: TRBV5-6; size: .; J: TRBJ1-1; D: .; CDR3: CASSLGGTVSEAFF; DNA: TGTGCCAGCAGCCTCGGAGGGACGGTGAGTGAAGCTTTCTTT
V: TRBV9; size: .; J: TRBJ1-3; D: .; CDR3: CASSQSRGYSGNTIYF; DNA: TGTGCCAGCAGCCAAAGCAGGGGATACTCTGGAAACACCATATATTTT
V: TRBV23-1; size: .; J: TRBJ2-1; D: TRBD2; CDR3: CAESTGGRAQFF; DNA: TGCGCCGAAAGCACGGGAGGGAGAGCGCAGTTCTTC
V: TRBV5-4; size: once; J: TRBJ1-1; D: .; CDR3: CASSLGGTIMNTEAFF; DNA: TGTGCCAGCAGCTTGGGTGGAACCATCATGAACACTGAAGCTTTCTTT
V: TRBV9; size: .; J: TRBJ2-3; D: .; CDR3: CASSARQVPDTQYF; DNA: TGTGCCAGCAGCGCCCGCCAGGTACCGGATACGCAGTATTTT
V: TRBV29-1; size: .; J: TRBJ2-1; D: TRBD1; CDR3: CSVRTGINEQFF; DNA: TGCAGCGTTAGGACAGGGATTAATGAGCAGTTCTTC
V: TRBV9; size: .; J: TRBJ2-1; D: .; CDR3: CASSFRGGPGEDEQFF; DNA: TGTGCCAGCAGCTTCAGAGGGGGACCAGGGGAGGATGAGCAGTTCTTC
V: TRBV5-1; size: .; J: TRBJ1-1; D: TRBD1; CDR3: CASSLITGGTEAFF; DNA: TGCGCCAGCAGCTTAATCACAGGGGGCACTGAAGCTTTCTTT
V: TRBV7-8; size: .; J: TRBJ2-2; D: TRBD1; CDR3: CASSPRDRTAGVTGELFF; DNA: TGTGCCAGCAGCCCCCGGGACAGGACAGCAGGGGTGACCGGGGAGCTGTTTTTT
V: TRBV10-3; size: .; J: TRBJ2-5; D: TRBD2; CDR3: CAISEPPRDLAGGQETQYF; DNA: TGTGCCATCAGTGAGCCACCCCGAGATCTAGCGGGGGGTCAAGAGACCCAGTACTTC
V: TRBV4-1; size: .; J: TRBJ1-1; D: .; CDR3: CASSPREQNTEAFF; DNA: TGCGCCAGCAGCCCTCGGGAGCAGAACACTGAAGCTTTCTTT
V: TRBV27; size: .; J: TRBJ2-1; D: TRBD2; CDR3: CASSPLGGSLAGIYNEQFF; DNA: TGTGCCAGCAGTCCCCTAGGGGGGTCACTAGCGGGGATCTACAATGAGCAGTTCTTC
V: TRBV27; size: few; J: TRBJ2-5; D: TRBD1; CDR3: CASSPLGTGAVTQYF; DNA: TGTGCCAGCAGTCCGCTCGGGACAGGGGCGGTGACCCAGTACTTC
V: TRBV5-1; size: .; J: TRBJ2-5; D: TRBD2; CDR3: CASSCGAGGLKTQYF; DNA: TGCGCCAGCAGCTGCGGAGCGGGGGGGTTGAAGACCCAGTACTTC
V: TRBV4-2; size: large; J: TRBJ2-6; D: .; CDR3: CASSQEEGDGANVLTF; DNA: TGTGCCAGCAGCCAAGAGGAGGGGGATGGGGCCAACGTCCTGACTTTC
V: TRBV27; size: .; J: TRBJ2-3; D: .; CDR3: CASSFGSTDTQYF; DNA: TGTGCCAGCAGTTTTGGTAGCACAGATACGCAGTATTTT
V: TRBV18; size: .; J: TRBJ2-5; D: TRBD1; CDR3: CASSPGRDRGRWGQYF; DNA: TGTGCCAGCTCACCAGGCAGGGACAGGGGGCGCTGGGGGCAGTACTTC
V: TRBV7-6; size: large; J: TRBJ2-4; D: TRBD2; CDR3: CASSPRPSGAENIQYF; DNA: TGTGCCAGCAGCCCACGTCCGAGCGGGGCGGAAAACATTCAGTACTTC
V: TRBV18; size: .; J: TRBJ2-3; D: .; CDR3: CASSPGQYTDTQYF; DNA: TGTGCCAGCTCACCAGGACAGTACACAGATACGCAGTATTTT
V: TRBV27; size: .; J: TRBJ2-3; D: .; CDR3: CASGGINTQYF; DNA: TGTGCCAGCGGCGGGATTAATACGCAGTATTTT
V: TRBV30; size: .; J: TRBJ2-5; D: TRBD2; CDR3: CAWSFGTTQETQYF; DNA: TGTGCCTGGAGCTTCGGGACTACACAAGAGACCCAGTACTTC
V: TRBV2; size: once; J: TRBJ1-5; D: .; CDR3: CASTLQAYSNQPQHF; DNA: TGTGCCAGCACCCTACAGGCGTATAGCAATCAGCCCCAGCATTTT
V: TRBV27; size: .; J: TRBJ2-3; D: .; CDR3: CASSLTRGTDTQYF; DNA: TGTGCCAGCAGTCTTACACGGGGCACAGATACGCAGTATTTT
V: TRBV27; size: .; J: TRBJ2-1; D: .; CDR3: CASSETGSYNEQFF; DNA: TGTGCCAGCAGTGAAACAGGGAGTTACAATGAGCAGTTCTTC
V: TRBV9; size: .; J: TRBJ2-1; D: TRBD2; CDR3: CASSVGAGARNEQFF; DNA: TGTGCCAGCAGCGTCGGAGCGGGGGCTAGGAATGAGCAGTTCTTC
V: TRBV19; size: .; J: TRBJ2-5; D: TRBD2; CDR3: CASSIGTSGQETQYF; DNA: TGTGCCAGTAGTATCGGGACTAGCGGGCAAGAGACCCAGTACTTC
V: TRBV27; size: once; J: TRBJ2-7; D: .; CDR3: CASSFAGTHYEQYF; DNA: TGTGCCAGCAGTTTCGCCGGCACCCATTACGAGCAGTACTTC
V: TRBV9; size: .; J: TRBJ2-2; D: .; CDR3: CASTLGTNTGELFF; DNA: TGTGCCAGCACCCTAGGGACGAACACCGGGGAGCTGTTTTTT
V: TRBV5-1; size: .; J: TRBJ1-4; D: TRBD1; CDR3: CASSLLTGGYEKLFF; DNA: TGCGCCAGCAGCTTATTGACAGGGGGGTACGAAAAACTGTTTTTT
V: TRBV7-6; size: once; J: TRBJ1-1; D: .; CDR3: CASSLAAFNTEAFF; DNA: TGTGCCAGCAGCTTAGCGGCCTTCAACACTGAAGCTTTCTTT
V: TRBV4-2; size: once; J: TRBJ2-6; D: .; CDR3: CASSQDSSGANVLTF; DNA: TGTGCCAGCAGCCAAGACAGCTCTGGGGCCAACGTCCTGACTTTC
V: TRBV29-1; size: .; J: TRBJ2-7; D: .; CDR3: CGVETFPYEQYF; DNA: TGCGGCGTTGAGACGTTTCCCTACGAGCAGTACTTC
V: TRBV19; size: .; J: TRBJ1-2; D: .; CDR3: CASSTRQLESYGYTF; DNA: TGTGCCAGTAGTACCAGACAGCTAGAAAGCTATGGCTACACCTTC
V: TRBV2; size: .; J: TRBJ2-5; D: .; CDR3: CASNLSGEETQYF; DNA: TGTGCCAGCAACCTTTCAGGGGAAGAGACCCAGTACTTC
V: TRBV2; size: .; J: TRBJ2-1; D: TRBD1; CDR3: CASSEALQGANYNEQFF; DNA: TGTGCCAGCAGTGAAGCGCTACAGGGGGCTAACTACAATGAGCAGTTCTTC
V: TRBV19; size: .; J: TRBJ2-3; D: .; CDR3: CASSIAASRTTDTQYF; DNA: TGTGCCAGTAGTATCGCGGCTAGTAGGACCACAGATACGCAGTATTTT
V: TRBV5-8; size: .; J: TRBJ1-1; D: TRBD1; CDR3: CASSLYGTVNTEAFF; DNA: TGTGCCAGCAGCTTGTACGGGACAGTGAACACTGAAGCTTTCTTT
V: TRBV4-2; size: .; J: TRBJ2-7; D: TRBD2; CDR3: CASSQGLAGVEQYF; DNA: TGTGCCAGCAGCCAAGGACTAGCGGGGGTCGAGCAGTACTTC
V: TRBV7-9; size: .; J: TRBJ2-6; D: .; CDR3: CASSLIWLSGANVLTF; DNA: TGTGCCAGCAGCTTAATTTGGTTGTCTGGGGCCAACGTCCTGACTTTC